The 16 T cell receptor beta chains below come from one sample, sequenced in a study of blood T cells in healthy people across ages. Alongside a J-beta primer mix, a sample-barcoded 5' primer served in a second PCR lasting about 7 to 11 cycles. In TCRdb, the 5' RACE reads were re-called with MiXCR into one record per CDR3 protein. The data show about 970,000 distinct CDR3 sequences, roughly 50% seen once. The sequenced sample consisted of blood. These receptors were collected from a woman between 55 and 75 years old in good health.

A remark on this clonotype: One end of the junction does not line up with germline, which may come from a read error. CDR3 region: CASSLAGTGTGKRERLFF. CDR3 nucleotides: TGTGCCAGCAGCCTAGCCGGGACAGGGACGGGAAAAAGAGAAAGACTGTTTTTT. V usage is TRBV4-2 and J usage is TRBJ1-4, with TRBD1 identical over 9 bases. The CDR3 spans 18 residues. Germline V gives CDR1 LGHNA, CDR2 YNFKEQ.

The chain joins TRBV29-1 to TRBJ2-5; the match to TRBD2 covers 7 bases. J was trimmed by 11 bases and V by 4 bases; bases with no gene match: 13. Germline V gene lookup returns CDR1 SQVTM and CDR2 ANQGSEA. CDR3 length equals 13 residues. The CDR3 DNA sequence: TGCAGCGTTGGGAGGTCTAGCGGCAGCCAGCAGTACTTC. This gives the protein CSVGRSSGSQQYF.

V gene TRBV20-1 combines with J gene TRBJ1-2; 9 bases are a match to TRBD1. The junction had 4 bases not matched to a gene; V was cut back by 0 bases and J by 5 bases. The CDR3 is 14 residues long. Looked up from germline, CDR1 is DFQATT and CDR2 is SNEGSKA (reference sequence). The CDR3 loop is CSARDTGQGYGYTF. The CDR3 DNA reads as TGCAGTGCTAGAGATACGGGACAGGGTTATGGCTACACCTTC.

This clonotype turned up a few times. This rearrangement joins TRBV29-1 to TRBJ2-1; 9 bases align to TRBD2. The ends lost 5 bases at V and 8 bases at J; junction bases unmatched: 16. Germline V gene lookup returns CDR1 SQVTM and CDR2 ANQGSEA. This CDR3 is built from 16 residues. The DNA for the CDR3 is TGCAGCGTTCGTGGGTCGGTTAGCGGGAGTGGGTATGAGCAGTTCTTC. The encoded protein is CSVRGSVSGSGYEQFF.

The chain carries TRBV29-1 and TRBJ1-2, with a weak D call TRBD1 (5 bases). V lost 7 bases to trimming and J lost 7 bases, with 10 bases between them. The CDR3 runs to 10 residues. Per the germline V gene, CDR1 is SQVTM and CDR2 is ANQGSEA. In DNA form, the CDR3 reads TGCAGCGCCGACGGGGGTGGCTACACCTTC. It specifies CSADGGGYTF.

As DNA, the CDR3 is TGTGCCATCAGCGCTCTAGGGCAGGGTGTAAATGAGCAGTTCTTC. This sequence encodes CAISALGQGVNEQFF. The V and J genes are TRBV10-3 and TRBJ2-1, with D tentatively TRBD1 (5 bases). This CDR3 has 15 residues. Deletions cut 6 bases from V and 7 bases from J, with 19 bases between. CDR1 and CDR2 (germline): ENHRY, SYGVKD.

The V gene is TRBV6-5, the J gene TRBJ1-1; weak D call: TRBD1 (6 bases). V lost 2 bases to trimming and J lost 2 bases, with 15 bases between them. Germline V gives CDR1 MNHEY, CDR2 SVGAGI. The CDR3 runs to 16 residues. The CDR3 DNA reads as TGTGCCAGCAGTTACAGTGCGTACAGGGTCAACACTGAAGCTTTCTTT. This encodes CASSYSAYRVNTEAFF.

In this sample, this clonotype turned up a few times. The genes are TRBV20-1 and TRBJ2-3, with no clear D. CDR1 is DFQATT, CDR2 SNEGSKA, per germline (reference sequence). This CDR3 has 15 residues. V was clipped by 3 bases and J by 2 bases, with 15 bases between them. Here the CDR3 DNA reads TGCAGTGCTAGCTCACTATCGGCCACCACAGATACGCAGTATTTT. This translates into CSASSLSATTDTQYF.

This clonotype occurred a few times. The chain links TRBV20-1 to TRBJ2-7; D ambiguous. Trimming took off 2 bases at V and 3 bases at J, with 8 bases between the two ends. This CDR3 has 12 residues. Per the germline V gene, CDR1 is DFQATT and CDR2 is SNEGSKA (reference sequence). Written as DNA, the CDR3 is TGCAGTGCTAGACCGTCGTTCTACGAGCAGTACTTC. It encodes CSARPSFYEQYF.

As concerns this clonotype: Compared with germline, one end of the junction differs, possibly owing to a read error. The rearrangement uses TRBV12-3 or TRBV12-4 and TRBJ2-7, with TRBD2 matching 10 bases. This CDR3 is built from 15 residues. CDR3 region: CASRTGTSASDEQYF. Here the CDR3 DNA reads TGTGCCAGCAGAACCGGGACTAGCGCCTCCGACGAGCAGTACTTC.

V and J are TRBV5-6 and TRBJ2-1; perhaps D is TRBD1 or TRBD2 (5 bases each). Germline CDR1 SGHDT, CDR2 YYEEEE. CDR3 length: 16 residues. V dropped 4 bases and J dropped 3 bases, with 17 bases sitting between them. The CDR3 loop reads CASSPPRGTVYNEQFF. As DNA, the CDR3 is TGTGCCAGCAGCCCCCCCCGGGGCACCGTCTACAATGAGCAGTTCTTC.

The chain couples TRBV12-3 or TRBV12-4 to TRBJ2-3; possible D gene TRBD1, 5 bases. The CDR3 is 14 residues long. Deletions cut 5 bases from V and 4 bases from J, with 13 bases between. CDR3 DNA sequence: TGTGCCAGCAGTCCCAATTACAGGTCAGATACGCAGTATTTT. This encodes CASSPNYRSDTQYF.

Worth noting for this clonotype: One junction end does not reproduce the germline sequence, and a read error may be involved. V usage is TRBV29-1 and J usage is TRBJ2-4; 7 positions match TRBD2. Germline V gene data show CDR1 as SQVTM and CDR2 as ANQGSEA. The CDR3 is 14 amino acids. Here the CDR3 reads CCVDVSGAKNIQYF. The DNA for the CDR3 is TGCTGCGTCGACGTTAGCGGGGCCAAAAACATTCAGTACTTC.

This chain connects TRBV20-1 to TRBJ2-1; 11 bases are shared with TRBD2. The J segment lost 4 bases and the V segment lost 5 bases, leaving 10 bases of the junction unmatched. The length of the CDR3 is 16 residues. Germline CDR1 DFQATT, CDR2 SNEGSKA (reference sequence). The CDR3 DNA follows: TGCAGTGCTTCACTAACCGGGACTAGCGGATACAATGAGCAGTTCTTC. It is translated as CSASLTGTSGYNEQFF.

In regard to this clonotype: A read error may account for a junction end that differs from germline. CDR3 protein: CAINGGRDYGYTF. CDR3 DNA: TGTGCTATCAATGGGGGGCGAGACTATGGCTACACCTTC. This chain connects TRBV10-3 to TRBJ1-2; perhaps TRBD1 as D (6 bases). In germline, CDR1 is ENHRY, CDR2 SYGVKD. The CDR3 runs to 13 residues.

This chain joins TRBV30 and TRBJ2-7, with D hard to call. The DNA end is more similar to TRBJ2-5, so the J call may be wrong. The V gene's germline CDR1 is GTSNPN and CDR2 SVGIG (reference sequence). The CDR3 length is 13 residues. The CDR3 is CAWRKGNEKTQYF. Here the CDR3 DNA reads TGTGCCTGGAGAAAGGGCAACGAAAAGACCCAGTACTTC.